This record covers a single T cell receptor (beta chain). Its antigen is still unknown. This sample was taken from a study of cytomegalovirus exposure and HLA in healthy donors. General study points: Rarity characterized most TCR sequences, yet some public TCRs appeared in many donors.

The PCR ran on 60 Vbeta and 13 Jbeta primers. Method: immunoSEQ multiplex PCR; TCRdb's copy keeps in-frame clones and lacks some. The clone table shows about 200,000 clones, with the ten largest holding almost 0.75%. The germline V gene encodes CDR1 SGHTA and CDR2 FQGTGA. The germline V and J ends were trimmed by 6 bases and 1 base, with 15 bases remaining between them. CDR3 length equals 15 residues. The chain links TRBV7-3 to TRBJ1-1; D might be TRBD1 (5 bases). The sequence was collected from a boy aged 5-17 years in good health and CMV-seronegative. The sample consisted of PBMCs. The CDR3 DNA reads TGTGCCAGCAGACGGACCGGAAGGGGGAACACTGAAGCTTTCTTT. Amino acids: CASRRTGRGNTEAFF.